One and the same sample provided the 26 T cell receptor beta chains below, sequenced in a study of blood T cells in healthy people across ages. Sample-barcoded 5' priming and a J-beta primer mix drove a second PCR of about 6 to 11 cycles. TCRdb redid the calling of the 5' RACE reads with MiXCR, one entry per CDR3 protein. The sample shows about 680,000 distinct CDR3 sequences, 45% to 50% of them seen only once. Sequenced sample: blood. The receptors here all came from a woman in her sixties in good health.

This clonotype came up a few times. The chain recombines TRBV10-3 with TRBJ2-1, with 8 nucleotides matching TRBD2. CDR1 is ENHRY, CDR2 SYGVKD, per germline. This CDR3 contains 11 residues. J lost 7 bases, V lost 7 bases, and 0 bases had no gene match. The CDR3 loop is CAITGGNEQFF. CDR3 bases: TGTGCCATCACGGGGGGGAATGAGCAGTTCTTC.

The chain employs TRBV12-3 or TRBV12-4 and TRBJ2-5, with a weak D call TRBD1 (6 bases). V lost 5 bases and J 1 base, leaving 14 bases between the germline ends. There are 15 residues in the CDR3. For the CDR3, the DNA is TGTGCCAGCAGTCCTGGGGGCAGTAGCCAAGAGACCCAGTACTTC. As protein: CASSPGGSSQETQYF.

The chain couples TRBV10-3 to TRBJ1-1, with TRBD1 identical over 7 bases. The germline CDR1 and CDR2 sequences are ENHRY and SYGVKD. CDR3 length: 19 residues. The V and J ends lost 4 bases and 0 bases, in that order; junction bases with no gene match: 17. The CDR3 sequence is CAISGRSWGDRGLNTEAFF. CDR3 nucleotides: TGTGCCATCAGTGGAAGGTCCTGGGGGGACAGAGGACTGAACACTGAAGCTTTCTTT.

This clonotype was picked up one time. The chain is built from TRBV4-3 and TRBJ2-7; 7 nucleotides match TRBD1. CDR3 length: 14 amino acids. Per germline, CDR1 LGHNA and CDR2 YSLEER. V shed 3 bases and J 2 bases; nucleotides not matched to a gene: 4. The CDR3 loop reads CASSQKTGPYEQYF. The CDR3 DNA follows: TGCGCCAGCAGCCAGAAGACAGGGCCCTACGAGCAGTACTTC.

The table lists this clonotype with many counts. The J gene is TRBJ2-7, the V gene TRBV29-1, with D hard to call. The CDR3 spans 12 residues. Germline assignment: CDR1 SQVTM and CDR2 ANQGSEA. Trimming stripped 0 bases from V and 3 bases from J, with 6 bases between. The CDR3: CSVEDISYEQYF. CDR3 bases: TGCAGCGTTGAAGACATCAGCTACGAGCAGTACTTC.

This clonotype was seen more than once but under ten times. The chain couples TRBV29-1 to TRBJ2-1, with TRBD2 matching over 8 bases. Germline V gives CDR1 SQVTM, CDR2 ANQGSEA. The CDR3 covers 15 residues. Trimming cost V 6 bases and J 6 bases; bases outside gene matches: 13. The CDR3: CSVQGMSGSVNEQFF. The DNA for the CDR3 is TGCAGCGTCCAAGGGATGAGCGGGAGTGTCAATGAGCAGTTCTTC.

This chain uses TRBV3-1 with TRBJ2-7; D is perhaps TRBD2 (5 bases). Per the germline V gene, CDR1 is LGHDT and CDR2 is YNNKEL (reference sequence). V was clipped by 4 bases and J by 0 bases, with 16 bases between them. There are 16 residues in the CDR3. In DNA, the CDR3 is TGTGCCAGCAGCCTACGAGGGAGTCCCCTCTCCTACGAGCAGTACTTC. Protein sequence: CASSLRGSPLSYEQYF.

There are many counts of this clonotype. DNA for the CDR3: TGCGCCAGCAGCTTCCGGGACGGAACAAGAAACACTGAAGCTTTCTTT. Its protein is CASSFRDGTRNTEAFF. The gene calls are TRBV5-1 and TRBJ1-1; D possibly corresponds to TRBD1 (5 bases). Between the trimmed V and J ends, which lost 2 bases and 2 bases, there was a span of 16 bases. Germline lookup yields CDR1 SGHRS and CDR2 YFSETQ. This CDR3 region has 16 residues. Complete variable domain (other parts from reference TRBV5-1 and TRBJ1-1): KAGVTQTPRYLIKTRGQQVTLSCSPISGHRSVSWYQQTPGQGLQFLFEYFSETQRNKGNFPGRFSGRQFSNSRSEMNVSTLELGDSALYLCASSFRDGTRNTEAFFGQGTRLTVV.

This clonotype was seen only a few times. The chain links TRBV9 to TRBJ2-3, with 8 bases lining up with TRBD2. The V segment lost 0 bases and the J segment 4 bases; nucleotides outside the gene matches: 7. The CDR3 is 16 residues long. Germline V gives CDR1 SGDLS, CDR2 YYNGEE. CDR3 sequence (DNA): TGTGCCAGCAGCGTAGCTATCGGACTAGCAGCAGATACGCAGTATTTT. Protein product: CASSVAIGLAADTQYF.

This clonotype was seen a handful of times. This chain joins TRBV5-1 and TRBJ2-7, with TRBD1 as a possible D gene (5 bases). With 4 bases removed from V and 3 bases from J, the gap between germline ends came to 11 bases. From germline, CDR1 is SGHRS and CDR2 YFSETQ. CDR3 length equals 13 residues. CDR3 DNA: TGCGCCAGCAGCGTAGCAGGGATCTACGAGCAGTACTTC. This translates into CASSVAGIYEQYF.

J is TRBJ2-7 and V is TRBV7-8; 9 bases agree with TRBD2. J lost 7 bases, V lost 2 bases, and 9 bases had no gene match. The CDR3 totals 15 residues. Germline CDR1 and CDR2: SGHVS and FQNEAQ. This CDR3 reads CASSLIAGVLNEQYF. The CDR3 DNA sequence: TGTGCCAGCAGCTTAATAGCGGGAGTTCTGAATGAGCAGTACTTC.

The chain couples TRBV11-3 to TRBJ2-1; 12 bases are shared with TRBD2. Germline-derived CDR1 and CDR2 are SGHNT and YENEEA. The V gene end was trimmed by 1 base and the J gene end by 11 bases; junction bases not matched to a gene: 9. The CDR3 covers 16 residues. CDR3 nucleotide sequence: TGTGCCAGCAGCTTAGGTTCTTGGCTAGCGGGAGGGCAGCAGTTCTTC. This gives the protein CASSLGSWLAGGQQFF.

The V and J genes are TRBV10-3 and TRBJ2-1; D not resolved. The DNA end is a closer match to TRBJ2-7, so the J assignment may be wrong. The CDR3 loop spans 15 amino acids. Germline CDR1 is ENHRY and CDR2 is SYGVKD. CDR3 DNA sequence: TGTGCCATCAGTGAAAGGAGCGCATCCTACAATGAGCAGTACTTC. Protein: CAISERSASYNEQYF.

The chain recombines TRBV27 with TRBJ2-3; D might be TRBD2 (5 bases). CDR3 length: 18 residues. V was clipped by 4 bases and J by 1 base, with 21 bases between them. The germline gives CDR1 MNHEY, CDR2 SMNVEV (reference sequence). CDR3 loop: CASSSTRRRLVGTDTQYF. The CDR3 coding sequence is TGTGCCAGCAGTTCAACTAGGAGGCGCCTCGTTGGCACAGATACGCAGTATTTT.

This clonotype has a handful of counts. This chain connects TRBV4-2 to TRBJ2-1, with D unresolved. V shed 4 bases and J shed 10 bases, with 20 bases lying between them. The CDR3 is made up of 15 amino acids. Germline V gene data show CDR1 as LGHNA and CDR2 as YNFKEQ. The CDR3 region has the DNA TGTGCCAGCAGCCGCAGACCTCTAGACCCCGGGGAGCAGTTCTTC. It codes for CASSRRPLDPGEQFF.

As regards this clonotype: This clone may be a read error of a much larger clone one base away. The chain joins TRBV4-2 to TRBJ2-7, with 9 bases lining up with TRBD2. This CDR3 is built from 14 residues. Per the germline V gene, CDR1 is LGHNA and CDR2 is YNFKEQ. The CDR3 reads CTSSRGLAGYEQYF. CDR3 in DNA: TGTACCAGCAGCCGGGGACTAGCTGGCTACGAGCAGTACTTC.

This clonotype appeared a few times. The rearrangement joins TRBV20-1 to TRBJ2-3, with 7 positions matching TRBD2. CDR3 length: 15 amino acids. Losses at the gene ends were 0 bases for V and 2 bases for J; bases not matched to a gene: 5. The germline CDR1 and CDR2 sequences are DFQATT and SNEGSKA (reference sequence). DNA for the CDR3: TGCAGTGCTAGAGATCGGGGAGGGCCCACAGATACGCAGTATTTT. Translation: CSARDRGGPTDTQYF.

The V call is TRBV10-3, the J call TRBJ2-5; D is possibly TRBD1 or TRBD2 (6 bases each). V shed 5 bases and J shed 11 bases, with 18 bases lying between them. The length of the CDR3 is 13 residues. Germline V lookup: CDR1 ENHRY, CDR2 SYGVKD. Here the CDR3 DNA reads TGTGCCATCAGTCGGGACTGGAGGGGGGAGCAGTACTTC. Translation: CAISRDWRGEQYF.

The V gene is TRBV29-1, the J gene TRBJ2-5, with unresolved D. The tail of the sequence fits TRBJ2-1 better, so the J call may be wrong. There are 11 residues in the CDR3. The germline CDR1 and CDR2 sequences are SQVTM and ANQGSEA. The CDR3 spells CSVPVQETQFF. CDR3 bases: TGCAGCGTTCCCGTTCAAGAGACCCAGTTCTTC.

Many counts were recorded for this clonotype. In DNA, the CDR3 is TGTGCCAGCAGCCCCAAAGCGGGACAGGGACACGAGCAGTACTTC. Its protein is CASSPKAGQGHEQYF. J is TRBJ2-7 and V is TRBV7-3; 9 bases are a match to TRBD1. Germline V gene data show CDR1 as SGHTA and CDR2 as FQGTGA. This CDR3 spans 15 amino acids. V was clipped by 5 bases and J by 5 bases; unmatched bases: 10.

The rearrangement links TRBV30 to TRBJ1-5, with a possible D match to TRBD1 (5 bases). The CDR3 runs 14 residues. V was trimmed by 6 bases and J by 0 bases, leaving 12 bases between them. The germline gives CDR1 GTSNPN, CDR2 SVGIG (reference sequence). In nucleotides, the CDR3 is TGTGCCTGCGGGCAGGGTTATAGCAATCAGCCCCAGCATTTT. This encodes CACGQGYSNQPQHF. The full variable domain, in which reference TRBV30 and TRBJ1-5 provide the parts outside the CDR3, is SQTIHQWPATLVQPVGSPLSLECTVEGTSNPNLYWYRQAAGRGLQLLFYSVGIGQISSEVPQNLSASRPQDRQFILSSKKLLLSDSGFYLCACGQGYSNQPQHFGDGTRLSIL.

The gene calls are TRBV5-1 and TRBJ2-1; 10 bases are a match to TRBD2. This CDR3 has 15 amino acids. J gave up 5 bases and V 6 bases, and 8 bases lay outside the gene matches. In germline, CDR1 is SGHRS, CDR2 YFSETQ. Written as DNA, the CDR3 is TGCGCCAGCATCCCCGGGACTAGCGCTAACAATGAGCAGTTCTTC. Its translation: CASIPGTSANNEQFF.

This chain joins TRBV7-2 and TRBJ2-3; the D gene is possibly TRBD2 (6 bases). V lost 3 bases and J lost 0, with 13 bases in between. The CDR3 sequence is 16 residues long. Germline assignment: CDR1 SGHTA and CDR2 FQGNSA. The DNA for the CDR3 is TGTGCCAGCAGCTTTCACGGGAGTAAGAGCACAGATACGCAGTATTTT. Its translation: CASSFHGSKSTDTQYF.

This clonotype showed up just a few times. The chain recombines TRBV7-9 with TRBJ2-5; 7 bases line up with TRBD1. The J call could be wrong; TRBJ2-7 is a better fit for the DNA end. Germline V CDR1 and CDR2: SEHNR, FQNEAQ (reference sequence). This CDR3 comprises 14 residues. CDR3 sequence (DNA): TGTGCCAGCAGCTACGAATCGGACAGGAGCGAGCAGTACTTC. Its protein is CASSYESDRSEQYF.

Only a few counts were recorded for this clonotype. This chain links TRBV7-2 with TRBJ1-5; D gene uncertain. Germline V gives CDR1 SGHTA, CDR2 FQGNSA. V lost 1 base, J lost 3 bases, and 10 bases lay in between. The CDR3 is 15 residues long. Written as DNA, the CDR3 is TGTGCCAGCAGCTTAGGGTACCAGCCCAATCAGCCCCAGCATTTT. Amino acids: CASSLGYQPNQPQHF. The variable domain in full, completed from reference TRBV7-2 and TRBJ1-5, reads GAGVSQSPSNKVTEKGKDVELRCDPISGHTALYWYRQSLGQGLEFLIYFQGNSAPDKSGLPSDRFSAERTGGSVSTLTIQRTQQEDSAVYLCASSLGYQPNQPQHFGDGTRLSIL.

This clonotype was observed a few times. The chain combines TRBV5-1 with TRBJ2-4, with 8 bases aligning to TRBD2. The V and J ends lost 4 bases and 8 bases, in that order; junction bases with no gene match: 5. CDR3 length equals 13 residues. CDR1 is SGHRS and CDR2 is YFSETQ in the germline V gene. CDR3 DNA: TGCGCCAGCAGCACCGGGAGGGAAGACATTCAGTACTTC. Translating it yields CASSTGREDIQYF.